This TCR beta chain was documented in a study of post-analysis software for immune sequencing data. Across the study: Both relapsing-remitting and secondary progressive multiple sclerosis featured among the disease courses, as did progressive-relapsing multiple sclerosis. Study-level points and caveats: People with multiple sclerosis had a significantly lower normalized Chao1 diversity than controls did. Patients carried a handful of TRBV segments more frequently than controls did, and TRBV5-6, TRBV5-1 and TRBV20-1 were among them.

Germline V gene lookup returns CDR1 SGHTA and CDR2 FQGTGA. Trimming pared 1 base from V and 3 bases from J, leaving 13 bases between. The CDR3 length is 16 residues. Libraries were made from TCR beta cDNA, and they carried unique molecular identifiers. The authors obtained roughly 550,000 cDNA molecules from approximately 0.91 to 9.4 million T cells. TCRdb itself ran the PCR reads through MiXCR, one entry per CDR3 protein. This table has roughly 620,000 distinct CDR3 sequences, roughly 45% appearing once. In regard to this clonotype: Its antigen is not identified.

Sequencing used blood. The chain has TRBV7-3 and TRBJ2-1, with D perhaps TRBD1 (6 bases). The source of this sequence is a girl between 10 and 17 years old with multiple sclerosis. The DNA of the CDR3 is TGTGCCAGCAGCTTAAACGACAGGACGAACTACAATGAGCAGTTCTTC. Protein sequence: CASSLNDRTNYNEQFF.